The 21 T cell receptor beta chains below were found in one sample sequenced in a study of T cell responses to AZD1222 COVID-19 vaccine. The table came from immunoSEQ multiplex PCR; TCRdb's copy has only in-frame clones and leaves some out. This table holds approximately 90,000 clones, around nine tenths found once. Sample: peripheral blood, taken on day 0 of AZD1222 vaccination. These receptors all come from an adult in good health.

The chain links TRBV7-2 to TRBJ1-1; perhaps TRBD1 as D (6 bases). There are 12 residues in the CDR3. Germline values: CDR1 SGHTA, CDR2 FQGNSA. Trimming removed 5 bases from V and 5 bases from J, with 9 bases in between. CDR3 sequence (DNA): TGTGCCAGCAGCCCACAGGGAACTGAAGCTTTCTTT. It encodes CASSPQGTEAFF.

The chain carries TRBV27 and TRBJ2-1; 7 nucleotides match TRBD2. V trimming: 1 base; J trimming: 0 bases; junction bases outside the gene matches: 3. CDR1 and CDR2 (germline): MNHEY, SMNVEV (reference sequence). There are 16 residues in the CDR3. The CDR3 protein is CASSLFGGSSYNEQFF. DNA of the CDR3: TGTGCCAGCAGTTTATTTGGCGGGAGCTCCTACAATGAGCAGTTCTTC.

The rearrangement joins TRBV19 to TRBJ2-7, with 7 bases fitting TRBD1. The CDR3 is made up of 14 amino acids. Germline V gene data show CDR1 as LNHDA and CDR2 as SQIVND (reference sequence). V shed 4 bases and J 2 bases; nucleotides not matched to a gene: 5. The CDR3 region is CASSNRDSPYEQYF. For the CDR3, the DNA is TGTGCCAGTAGTAATCGGGACAGCCCCTACGAGCAGTACTTC.

V gene TRBV15 combines with J gene TRBJ2-3; tentative D call: TRBD2 (5 bases). Trimming left V 1 base short and J 6 bases short, with 11 bases between. The CDR3 loop spans 14 amino acids. Germline CDR1 is LNHNV and CDR2 is YYDKDF (reference sequence). CDR3 bases: TGTGCCACCAGCAGAGGGAGGCCCGACGATACGCAGTATTTT. Translating it yields CATSRGRPDDTQYF.

The V call is TRBV7-9, the J call TRBJ1-2; D is unclear. The CDR3 sequence is 14 residues long. Per germline, CDR1 SEHNR and CDR2 FQNEAQ (reference sequence). V was pared by 1 base and J by 4 bases, with 10 bases between. The CDR3 coding sequence is TGTGCCAGCAGCTTAGTTGGGTCCGGCTATGGCTACACCTTC. This sequence encodes CASSLVGSGYGYTF.

This CDR3 reads CASSSTTNYGYTF. CDR3 sequence (DNA): TGTGCCAGCAGCTCCACGACTAACTATGGCTACACCTTC. The chain recombines TRBV7-9 with TRBJ1-2; D is unclear. With 4 bases removed from V and 0 bases from J, the gap between germline ends came to 6 bases. CDR1 is SEHNR and CDR2 is FQNEAQ in the germline V gene (reference sequence). This CDR3 spans 13 amino acids.

V usage is TRBV30 and J usage is TRBJ2-7; D remains ambiguous. Germline-derived CDR1 and CDR2 are GTSNPN and SVGIG (reference sequence). Trimming left V 1 base short and J 7 bases short, with 11 bases between. This CDR3 comprises 12 residues. The CDR3 DNA reads as TGTGCCTGGAGTGAAACCTTTTGGGAGCAGTACTTC. It codes for CAWSETFWEQYF.

This chain joins TRBV5-1 and TRBJ1-1, with D perhaps matching TRBD1 (6 bases). Per the germline V gene, CDR1 is SGHRS and CDR2 is YFSETQ. V lost 4 bases, J lost 1 base, and 14 bases lay in between. This CDR3 region has 15 residues. Here the CDR3 reads CASSPAGHQNTEAFF. The CDR3 nucleotides read TGCGCCAGCAGCCCTGCGGGACACCAGAACACTGAAGCTTTCTTT. Complete variable domain (other parts from reference TRBV5-1 and TRBJ1-1): KAGVTQTPRYLIKTRGQQVTLSCSPISGHRSVSWYQQTPGQGLQFLFEYFSETQRNKGNFPGRFSGRQFSNSRSEMNVSTLELGDSALYLCASSPAGHQNTEAFFGQGTRLTVV.

The rearrangement links TRBV5-1 to TRBJ2-7; 8 nucleotides line up with TRBD2. V lost 0 bases to trimming and J lost 2 bases; unmatched junction nucleotides: 7. From germline, CDR1 is SGHRS and CDR2 YFSETQ. This CDR3 comprises 16 residues. The CDR3 nucleotides are TGCGCCAGCAGCTTGGGGGGCATGACTAGCGCCTACGAGCAGTACTTC. Protein: CASSLGGMTSAYEQYF.

The V gene is TRBV6-5, the J gene TRBJ1-6, with 9 nucleotides matching TRBD1. CDR1 is MNHEY, CDR2 SVGAGI, per germline. The CDR3 totals 15 residues. Trimming cost V 6 bases and J 7 bases; bases outside gene matches: 7. For the CDR3, the DNA is TGTGCCAGCAGGACAGCCGGGACAGGGAATTCACCCCTCCACTTT. It yields the protein CASRTAGTGNSPLHF.

This sequence joins TRBV6-1 and TRBJ1-5, with TRBD1 as a possible D gene (6 bases). The CDR3 sequence is 20 residues long. V lost 2 bases, J lost 2 bases, and 25 bases lay in between. Germline CDR1 is MNHNS and CDR2 is SASEGT. The CDR3 DNA follows: TGTGCCAGCAGTGAAATTAGCGTATCCGCCAACAGGGTTGGCAATCAGCCCCAGCATTTT. As protein: CASSEISVSANRVGNQPQHF.

V and J are TRBV6-5 and TRBJ2-7; 9 bases are a match to TRBD1. Germline CDR1 MNHEY, CDR2 SVGAGI. V was pared by 4 bases and J by 1 base, with 5 bases of the junction left unmatched. CDR3 size: 15 residues. CDR3 bases: TGTGCCAGCAGTTTGTACAGGGGGCTATCCTACGAGCAGTACTTC. It encodes CASSLYRGLSYEQYF.

The V and J genes are TRBV7-9 and TRBJ2-3; D is unresolved. Looked up from germline, CDR1 is SEHNR and CDR2 is FQNEAQ (reference sequence). Trimming stripped 4 bases from V and 2 bases from J, with 10 bases between. This CDR3 is built from 14 residues. In DNA form, the CDR3 reads TGTGCCAGCAGCTCTAGGGAAGACACAGATACGCAGTATTTT. This sequence encodes CASSSREDTDTQYF.

V gene TRBV18 combines with J gene TRBJ1-3; D is unresolved. Germline loops: CDR1 KGHSH, CDR2 LQKENI. V lost 0 bases and J 8 bases, leaving 14 bases between the germline ends. The CDR3 extends over 15 amino acids. For the CDR3, the DNA is TGTGCCAGCTCACCACCCTTGGAGGGCGGAGACACCATATATTTT. It yields the protein CASSPPLEGGDTIYF.

V gene TRBV6-5 combines with J gene TRBJ1-1; TRBD1 matches at 7 bases. The CDR3 contains 15 residues. From germline, CDR1 is MNHEY and CDR2 SVGAGI. V was pared by 5 bases and J by 0 bases, with 6 bases of the junction left unmatched. CDR3 sequence reads: CASSIDRDMNTEAFF. In DNA, the CDR3 is TGTGCCAGCAGTATTGACAGGGATATGAACACTGAAGCTTTCTTT.

The V and J genes are TRBV7-9 and TRBJ1-5; D uncertain. The CDR3 covers 14 residues. Trimming stripped 2 bases from V and 1 base from J, with 6 bases between. CDR1 and CDR2 from the germline V gene are SEHNR and FQNEAQ (reference sequence). CDR3 amino acids: CASSLSASNQPQHF. Here the CDR3 DNA reads TGTGCCAGCAGCTTATCCGCCAGCAATCAGCCCCAGCATTTT.

This sequence joins TRBV14 and TRBJ1-4; the match to TRBD1 covers 8 bases. V lost 3 bases, J lost 3 bases, and 6 bases stayed unmatched. The CDR3 spans 16 residues. The V gene's germline CDR1 is SGHDN and CDR2 FVKESK. The CDR3 reads CASSQDGTGANEKLFF. The CDR3 DNA reads as TGTGCCAGCAGCCAGGATGGGACAGGTGCTAATGAAAAACTGTTTTTT.

The genes are TRBV4-1 and TRBJ1-5; no clear D gene. Germline values: CDR1 MGHRA, CDR2 YSYEKL. Trimming pared 0 bases from V and 3 bases from J, leaving 3 bases between. CDR3 length equals 13 residues. CDR3 in DNA: TGCGCCAGCAGCCAAGAGTCCAATCAGCCCCAGCATTTT. Protein sequence: CASSQESNQPQHF.

This chain links TRBV4-1 with TRBJ2-2; D is undetermined. Germline values: CDR1 MGHRA, CDR2 YSYEKL. Trimming took off 1 base at V and 0 bases at J, with 6 bases between the two ends. The CDR3 covers 15 residues. Here the CDR3 DNA reads TGCGCCAGCAGCCAAGCCCCTTCGAACACCGGGGAGCTGTTTTTT. Translated, it gives CASSQAPSNTGELFF.

The chain has TRBV19 and TRBJ2-7, with TRBD1 matching 7 bases. V lost 3 bases to trimming and J lost 6 bases; unmatched junction nucleotides: 11. CDR3 length: 15 amino acids. Per the germline V gene, CDR1 is LNHDA and CDR2 is SQIVND (reference sequence). The CDR3 coding sequence is TGTGCCAGTAGTATCAAAACAGGGGCCATGGTCGAGCAGTACTTC. Translation: CASSIKTGAMVEQYF.

The chain employs TRBV29-1 and TRBJ2-5, with TRBD1 identical over 8 bases. The V gene end was trimmed by 7 bases and the J gene end by 4 bases; junction bases not matched to a gene: 11. CDR3 length equals 14 residues. The germline V gene encodes CDR1 SQVTM and CDR2 ANQGSEA. The CDR3 here is CSAEGQGARETQYF. CDR3 coding DNA: TGCAGCGCCGAAGGCCAGGGGGCGCGAGAGACCCAGTACTTC.